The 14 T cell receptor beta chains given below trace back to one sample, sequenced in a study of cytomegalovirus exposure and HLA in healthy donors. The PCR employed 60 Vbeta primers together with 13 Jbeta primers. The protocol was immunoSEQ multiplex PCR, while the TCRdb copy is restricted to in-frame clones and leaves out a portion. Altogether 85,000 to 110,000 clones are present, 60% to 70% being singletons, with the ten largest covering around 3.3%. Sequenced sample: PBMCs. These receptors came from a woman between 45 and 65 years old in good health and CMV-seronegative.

The CDR3 is CASRGTEGEETQYF. The CDR3 nucleotides read TGTGCCAGCAGGGGGACAGAAGGTGAAGAGACCCAGTACTTC. The genes are TRBV7-9 and TRBJ2-5; TRBD1 matches at 7 bases. After removal of 6 bases from V and 3 bases from J, the junction contained 7 bases not matched to a gene. This CDR3 region has 14 residues. CDR1 is SEHNR, CDR2 FQNEAQ, per germline (reference sequence).

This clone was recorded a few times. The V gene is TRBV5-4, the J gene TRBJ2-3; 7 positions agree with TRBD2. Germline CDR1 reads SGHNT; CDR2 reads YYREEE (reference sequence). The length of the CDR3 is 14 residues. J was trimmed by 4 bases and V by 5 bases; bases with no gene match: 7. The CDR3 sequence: CASSSTLAPDTQYF. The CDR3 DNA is TGTGCCAGCAGTTCGACACTAGCGCCAGATACGCAGTATTTT.

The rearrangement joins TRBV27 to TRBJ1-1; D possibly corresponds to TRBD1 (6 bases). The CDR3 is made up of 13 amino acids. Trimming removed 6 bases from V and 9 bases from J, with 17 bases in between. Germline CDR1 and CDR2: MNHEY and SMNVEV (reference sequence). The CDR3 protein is CASRTSAGTKAFF. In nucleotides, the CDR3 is TGTGCCAGCAGGACCTCCGCCGGGACAAAAGCTTTCTTT.

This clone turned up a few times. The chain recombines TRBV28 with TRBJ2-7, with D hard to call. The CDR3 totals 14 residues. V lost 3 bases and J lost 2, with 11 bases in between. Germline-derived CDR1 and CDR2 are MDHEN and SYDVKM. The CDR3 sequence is CASSFPSLTYEQYF. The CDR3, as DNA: TGTGCCAGCAGTTTCCCCAGTCTCACCTACGAGCAGTACTTC.

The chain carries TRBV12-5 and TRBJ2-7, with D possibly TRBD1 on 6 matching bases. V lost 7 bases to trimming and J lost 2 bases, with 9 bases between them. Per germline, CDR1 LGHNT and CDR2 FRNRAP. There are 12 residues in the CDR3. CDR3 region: CASEGDTYEQYF. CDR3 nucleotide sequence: TGTGCTAGTGAGGGGGATACCTACGAGCAGTACTTC. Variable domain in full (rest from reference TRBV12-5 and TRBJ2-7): DARVTQTPRHKVTEMGQEVTMRCQPILGHNTVFWYRQTMMQGLELLAYFRNRAPLDDSGMPKDRFSAEMPDATLATLKIQPSEPRDSAVYFCASEGDTYEQYFGPGTRLTVT.

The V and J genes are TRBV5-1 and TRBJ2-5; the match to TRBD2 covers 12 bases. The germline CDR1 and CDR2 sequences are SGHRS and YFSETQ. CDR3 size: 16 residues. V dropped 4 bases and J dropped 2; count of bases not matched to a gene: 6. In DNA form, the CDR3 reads TGCGCCAGCAGCGTGGTGACTAGCGGGGGTCAAGAGACCCAGTACTTC. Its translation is CASSVVTSGGQETQYF.

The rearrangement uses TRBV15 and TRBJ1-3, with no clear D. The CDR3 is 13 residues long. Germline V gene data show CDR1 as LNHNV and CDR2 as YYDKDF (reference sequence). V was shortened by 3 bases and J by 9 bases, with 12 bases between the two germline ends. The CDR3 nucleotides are TGTGCCACCAGCAGCTCCAGCGAGGCCACCATATATTTT. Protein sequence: CATSSSSEATIYF.

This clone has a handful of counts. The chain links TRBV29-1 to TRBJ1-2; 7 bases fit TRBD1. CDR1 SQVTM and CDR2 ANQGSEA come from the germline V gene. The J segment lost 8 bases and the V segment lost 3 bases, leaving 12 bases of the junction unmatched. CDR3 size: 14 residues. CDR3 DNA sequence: TGCAGCGTTGATCCTCGGGACAGCCCACGCGGCTACACCTTC. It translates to CSVDPRDSPRGYTF.

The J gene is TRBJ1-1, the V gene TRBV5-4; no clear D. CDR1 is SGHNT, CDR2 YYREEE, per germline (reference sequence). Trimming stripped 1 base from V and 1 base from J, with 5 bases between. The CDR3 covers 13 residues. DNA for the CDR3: TGTGCCAGCAGCTTGCGGGGGAACACTGAAGCTTTCTTT. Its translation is CASSLRGNTEAFF.

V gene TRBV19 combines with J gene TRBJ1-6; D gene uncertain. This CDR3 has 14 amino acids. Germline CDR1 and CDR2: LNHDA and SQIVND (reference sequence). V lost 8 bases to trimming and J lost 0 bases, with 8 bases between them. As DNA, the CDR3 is TGTGCCAGTGAAGCGAGCTCCTATAATTCACCCCTCCACTTT. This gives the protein CASEASSYNSPLHF.

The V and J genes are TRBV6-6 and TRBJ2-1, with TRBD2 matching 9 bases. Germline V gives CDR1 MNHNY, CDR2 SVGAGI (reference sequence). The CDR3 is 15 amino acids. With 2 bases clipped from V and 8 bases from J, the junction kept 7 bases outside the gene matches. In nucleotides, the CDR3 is TGTGCCAGCAGTTACGTCGCGGGGGGGCGATATGAGCAGTTCTTC. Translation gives CASSYVAGGRYEQFF.

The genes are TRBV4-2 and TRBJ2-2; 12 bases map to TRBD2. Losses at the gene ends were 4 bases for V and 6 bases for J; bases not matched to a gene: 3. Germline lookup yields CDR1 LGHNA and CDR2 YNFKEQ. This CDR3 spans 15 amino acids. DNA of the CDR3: TGTGCCAGCAGCCTCCCTAGCGGGGGGGCCGGGGAGCTGTTTTTT. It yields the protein CASSLPSGGAGELFF.

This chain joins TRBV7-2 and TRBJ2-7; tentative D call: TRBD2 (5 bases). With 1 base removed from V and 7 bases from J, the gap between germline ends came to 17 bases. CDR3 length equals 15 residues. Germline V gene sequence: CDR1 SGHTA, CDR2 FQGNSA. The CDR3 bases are TGTGCCAGCAGCTTAGATGAAACTAGAGCTCGGGAGCAGTACTTC. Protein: CASSLDETRAREQYF.

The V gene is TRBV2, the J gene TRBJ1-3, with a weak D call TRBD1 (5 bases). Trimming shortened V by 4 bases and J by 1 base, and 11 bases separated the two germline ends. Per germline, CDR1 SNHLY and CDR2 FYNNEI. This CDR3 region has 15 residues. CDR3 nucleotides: TGTGCCAGCAGTGTTGGGGGAGGATCTGGAAACACCATATATTTT. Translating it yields CASSVGGGSGNTIYF.